Listed below are T cell receptor beta chains from one sample, sequenced in a study of control samples from healthy donors and cancer patients. The method was immunoSEQ multiplex PCR; TCRdb's version includes in-frame clones alone and lacks a portion of them. The table records around 100,000 clones, just over 90% of them present only once. Material for sequencing was blood. The receptors were sampled from a woman aged 18 to 35 in good health. CDR3s include the opening cysteine and the closing phenylalanine or tryptophan.

J,V,length,CDR3
TRBJ2-1,TRBV6-1,16,CASSVLLAGGIGEQFF
TRBJ1-1,TRBV4-3,15,CASSQTGGQNTEAFF
TRBJ2-7,TRBV9,15,CASSVDAGGPREQYF
TRBJ2-6,TRBV7-2,18,CASSLKGFIGAGANVLTF
TRBJ2-7,TRBV14,19,CASSQVGPKPGQVSYEQYF
TRBJ1-1,TRBV12-3/TRBV12-4,13,CASRTFMNTEAFF
TRBJ1-2,TRBV27,14,CASSPIRANYGYTF
TRBJ1-5,TRBV5-1,15,CASSLAPGAYQPQHF
TRBJ2-3,TRBV19,16,CASSMGTSEAGDTQYF
TRBJ2-5,TRBV7-3,17,CASSFPGQGVEEETQYF
TRBJ1-2,TRBV30,16,CAWSARGDSLRYGYTF
TRBJ1-3,TRBV6-5,15,CASSLEDSSGNTIYF
TRBJ1-2,TRBV19,15,CASSFPSRQYYGYTF
TRBJ1-6,TRBV28,15,CASGTGPTYNSPLHF
TRBJ1-1,TRBV7-2,13,CASSLMDPSEAFF
TRBJ2-7,TRBV5-6,15,CASSSSDRVYYEQYF
TRBJ1-1,TRBV2,16,CASSEAPGQGGTEAFF
TRBJ1-4,TRBV5-4,15,CASSVKRTGSEKLFF
TRBJ1-2,TRBV6-2/TRBV6-3,16,CASSYRVQGRNYGYTF
TRBJ2-2,TRBV15,15,CATSRDVEGSGELFF
TRBJ2-1,TRBV11-3,13,CASSLGPSGGQFF
TRBJ1-3,TRBV9,18,CASSPQGGDRKIGNTIYF
TRBJ2-7,TRBV4-1,13,CASSSLTLYEQYF
TRBJ2-2,TRBV3-1/TRBV3-2,13,CASSPWYTGELFF
TRBJ1-1,TRBV5-1,15,CASSWTGGVNTEAFF
TRBJ2-7,TRBV7-9,17,CASSQGPGQPIPYEQYF
TRBJ2-2,TRBV5-4,15,CASSTGHKNTGELFF
TRBJ1-2,TRBV7-9,12,CASSLMTENYTF
TRBJ2-3,TRBV5-1,14,CASSWTSSTDTQYF
TRBJ1-3,TRBV7-6,15,CASSLALRVGNTIYF
TRBJ2-6,TRBV24-1,14,CATSDPGWANVLTF
TRBJ1-1,TRBV19,14,CASSIGGANTEAFF
TRBJ2-7,TRBV7-8,16,CASSLGTAQKGYEQYF
TRBJ1-1,TRBV20-1,14,CSASKPTKNTEAFF
TRBJ1-2,TRBV4-1,14,CASSPGTGNYGYTF
TRBJ2-4,TRBV13,16,CASSLGPGLAKNIQYF
TRBJ1-6,TRBV10-3,13,CAITGTDNSPLHF
TRBJ1-4,TRBV29-1,12,CSVWTGNEKLFF
TRBJ2-3,TRBV7-3,15,CASSLEGARTDTQYF
TRBJ2-7,TRBV6-1,17,CASSESLTGTGTYEQYF
TRBJ1-5,TRBV7-8,15,CASSSGTGEGQPQHF
TRBJ1-2,TRBV13,13,CASSDNDRDGYTF
TRBJ1-1,TRBV5-1,16,CASSLADRPQNTEAFF
TRBJ2-2,TRBV19,17,CASSIDPGGPDTGELFF
TRBJ1-2,TRBV6-4,13,CASSPEINYGYTF
TRBJ2-1,TRBV6-4,18,CASSQIGLAFSSYNEQFF
TRBJ2-7,TRBV27,17,CASSPGTGFSELSEQYF
TRBJ2-2,TRBV24-1,12,CATSDRTGELFF